This TCR beta chain was sequenced for a study of T cells expressing NK-cell markers. Study background: Among the eight sequenced donors, seven tested HCMV-seropositive and one tested seronegative.

CDR1 ENHRY and CDR2 SYGVKD come from the germline V gene. The CDR3 has 14 residues. The cDNA for TCR beta came from 5'RACE template switching with UMIs. TCRdb reanalyzed the 5' RACE reads and collapses them to one entry per CDR3 protein, without DNA. The clone table shows about 380,000 distinct CDR3 sequences, with the ten largest holding roughly 5.2%. Points from the study as a whole: Dominant NKG2C+ clonotypes made up about 1.0-7.0% of CD8+ T cells in six donors.

In regard to this clonotype: Its antigen remains unknown.

The chain combines TRBV10-3 with TRBJ1-5. The sequencing input was blood T cells: a sorted CD56 or NKG2C T cell subset, CD4+ or CD8+ T cells, or bulk PBMC T cells (not recorded which). This sequence was found in a man between 18 and 69 years old in good health. CDR3 in amino acids: CATSSGRSNQPQHF.